One and the same sample provided the 23 T cell receptor beta chains below, sequenced in a study of blood T cell repertoires in COVID-19. Libraries were prepared by immunoSEQ multiplex PCR; TCRdb keeps only in-frame clonotypes and omits some of them. The sample has about 280,000 clones, around 86% seen once; the top ten hold 0.94%. The material sequenced was peripheral blood. Receptor source: a woman aged 35 to 49 who had recovered from COVID-19.

The CDR3 DNA follows: TGTGCCAGCAGTCCAACAGGGCCAACTAATGAAAAACTGTTTTTT. This translates into CASSPTGPTNEKLFF. The V call is TRBV28, the J call TRBJ1-4; a possible D gene is TRBD1 (6 bases). Trimming cost V 5 bases and J 0 bases, with 10 bases left between them. CDR3 length: 15 residues. Germline CDR1 is MDHEN and CDR2 is SYDVKM. Using reference TRBV28 and TRBJ1-4 for the parts outside the CDR3, the full variable domain is DVKVTQSSRYLVKRTGEKVFLECVQDMDHENMFWYRQDPGLGLRLIYFSYDVKMKEKGDIPEGYSVSREKKERFSLILESASTNQTSMYLCASSPTGPTNEKLFFGSGTQLSVL.

CDR3 in amino acids: CASSVPGTQNEQYF. The CDR3 DNA is TGTGCCAGTAGTGTCCCCGGGACTCAAAACGAGCAGTACTTC. The chain recombines TRBV19 with TRBJ2-7; a weak D match, TRBD2 (6 bases). Deletions cut 5 bases from V and 5 bases from J, with 16 bases between. The CDR3 extends over 14 amino acids. Germline V CDR1 and CDR2: LNHDA, SQIVND (reference sequence).

The rearrangement uses TRBV14 and TRBJ2-7; 13 bases match TRBD2. Per germline, CDR1 SGHDN and CDR2 FVKESK. V gave up 0 bases and J gave up 2 bases; unmatched junction bases: 4. The CDR3 runs to 17 residues. The DNA of the CDR3 is TGTGCCAGCAGCCAAGAAACTAGCGGGAGGGCCCCCTACGAGCAGTACTTC. Its translation is CASSQETSGRAPYEQYF.

This chain joins TRBV7-2 and TRBJ2-3; 7 bases are shared with TRBD2. Per germline, CDR1 SGHTA and CDR2 FQGNSA. V dropped 5 bases and J dropped 2; count of bases not matched to a gene: 4. The CDR3 has 14 residues. DNA for the CDR3: TGTGCCAGCAGCCCGGGACTATCCACAGATACGCAGTATTTT. It encodes CASSPGLSTDTQYF.

The V gene is TRBV6-5, the J gene TRBJ1-2; TRBD1 might be the D (6 bases). This CDR3 is 14 amino acids long. Germline V gene lookup returns CDR1 MNHEY and CDR2 SVGAGI. Trimming took 7 bases from V and 5 from J, leaving 17 bases between them. The DNA of the CDR3 is TGTGCCAGCACCGAACAGGGAGGGACGTATGGCTACACCTTC. It translates to CASTEQGGTYGYTF.

The chain employs TRBV2 and TRBJ2-4, with TRBD2 matching 11 bases. The germline V gene encodes CDR1 SNHLY and CDR2 FYNNEI. Germline trimming cut 5 bases from V and 2 bases from J; bases unmatched to any gene: 8. This CDR3 has 17 residues. CDR3 loop: CASSLIAGGPPKNIQYF. CDR3 sequence (DNA): TGTGCCAGCAGTCTCATAGCGGGAGGGCCTCCCAAAAACATTCAGTACTTC. Combining the CDR3 with reference TRBV2 and TRBJ2-4 gives the whole variable domain EPEVTQTPSHQVTQMGQEVILRCVPISNHLYFYWYRQILGQKVEFLVSFYNNEISEKSEIFDDQFSVERPDGSNFTLKIRSTKLEDSAMYFCASSLIAGGPPKNIQYFGAGTRLSVL.

The genes are TRBV29-1 and TRBJ2-3; 9 bases fit TRBD1. Trimming at V came to 7 bases and at J to 4 bases, leaving 6 bases not matched to a gene. Germline V gene data show CDR1 as SQVTM and CDR2 as ANQGSEA. The CDR3 contains 13 residues. DNA of the CDR3: TGCAGCGCCGGAGGGACAGGGCCAGATACGCAGTATTTT. Translation: CSAGGTGPDTQYF.

The J gene is TRBJ1-1, the V gene TRBV5-1, with D unclear. This CDR3 contains 13 residues. V was clipped by 9 bases and J by 3 bases, with 15 bases between them. Germline CDR1 is SGHRS and CDR2 is YFSETQ. In DNA form, the CDR3 reads TGCGCCACCTCCTTGGGCAGAGACACTGAAGCTTTCTTT. Encoded protein: CATSLGRDTEAFF.

The chain uses TRBV7-9 and TRBJ1-1; 10 bases align to TRBD1. Trimming removed 0 bases from V and 6 bases from J; junction bases left unmatched: 1. CDR1 and CDR2 (germline): SEHNR, FQNEAQ (reference sequence). This CDR3 contains 14 residues. CDR3 protein: CASSLAGTGAEAFF. DNA of the CDR3: TGTGCCAGCAGCTTAGCCGGGACAGGGGCTGAAGCTTTCTTT.

The chain employs TRBV29-1 and TRBJ2-5, with 12 bases aligning to TRBD2. CDR3 length equals 13 residues. Trimming removed 5 bases from V and 9 bases from J; junction bases left unmatched: 7. Germline V gene sequence: CDR1 SQVTM, CDR2 ANQGSEA. DNA of the CDR3: TGCAGCGTTCGACTAGCGGGAGATCGGTCCCAGTACTTC. Amino acids: CSVRLAGDRSQYF. Variable domain in full (rest from reference TRBV29-1 and TRBJ2-5): SAVISQKPSRDICQRGTSLTIQCQVDSQVTMMFWYRQQPGQSLTLIATANQGSEATYESGFVIDKFPISRPNLTFSTLTVSNMSPEDSSIYLCSVRLAGDRSQYFGPGTRLLVL.

The chain joins TRBV2 to TRBJ1-1; possibly TRBD1 for D (5 bases). From germline, CDR1 is SNHLY and CDR2 FYNNEI. The CDR3 sequence is 13 residues long. V gave up 8 bases and J gave up 1 base, with 11 bases separating them. The CDR3 DNA is TGTGCCAGCGGACTGGGGGGGAACACTGAAGCTTTCTTT. This codes for CASGLGGNTEAFF.

The chain employs TRBV5-4 and TRBJ1-5; 11 nucleotides agree with TRBD1. Trimming removed 0 bases from V and 7 bases from J; junction bases left unmatched: 6. Germline V gives CDR1 SGHNT, CDR2 YYREEE (reference sequence). The CDR3 contains 16 residues. CDR3 DNA sequence: TGTGCCAGCAGCTTGGATGGAGGGACAGGGGGACAGCCCCAGCATTTT. Protein: CASSLDGGTGGQPQHF.

The chain joins TRBV30 to TRBJ1-5; a possible D gene is TRBD1 (5 bases). Trimming took 0 bases from V and 7 from J, leaving 10 bases between them. The germline CDR1 and CDR2 sequences are GTSNPN and SVGIG (reference sequence). This CDR3 region has 13 residues. The CDR3 DNA sequence: TGTGCCTGGAGTGTGGGGGGAGAGCAGCCCCAGCATTTT. This codes for CAWSVGGEQPQHF.

This chain links TRBV29-1 with TRBJ1-1; D call uncertain. The V gene lost 4 bases and the J gene lost 6 bases, with 15 bases spanning the gap. The germline V gene has CDR1 SQVTM and CDR2 ANQGSEA. The CDR3 has 13 amino acids. The CDR3 coding sequence is TGCAGCGTTGTGGTCAGAGGGATCCCTGAAGCTTTCTTT. Protein product: CSVVVRGIPEAFF.

The chain uses TRBV2 and TRBJ2-2, with D possibly being TRBD1 (5 bases). The CDR3 length is 15 residues. The germline CDR1 and CDR2 sequences are SNHLY and FYNNEI. V gave up 6 bases and J gave up 0 bases, with 11 bases separating them. The CDR3 spells CASRTQGANTGELFF. As DNA, the CDR3 is TGTGCCAGCAGGACCCAAGGGGCGAACACCGGGGAGCTGTTTTTT.

The CDR3: CASSLEQGFENIQYF. CDR3 coding DNA: TGTGCCAGCAGCTTAGAACAGGGGTTCGAAAACATTCAGTACTTC. V and J are TRBV11-3 and TRBJ2-4; the match to TRBD1 covers 7 bases. CDR1 is SGHNT and CDR2 is YENEEA in the germline V gene. The V gene end was trimmed by 0 bases and the J gene end by 5 bases; junction bases not matched to a gene: 4. The CDR3 loop spans 15 amino acids.

This clone was detected a few times. V is TRBV7-9 and J is TRBJ2-2, with a weak D call TRBD1 (6 bases). V was shortened by 5 bases and J by 5 bases, with 18 bases between the two germline ends. Germline loops: CDR1 SEHNR, CDR2 FQNEAQ (reference sequence). The CDR3 has 16 residues. In nucleotides, the CDR3 is TGTGCCAGCAGCCAACAGGGTCGAATCGTAACCGGGGAGCTGTTTTTT. Translating it yields CASSQQGRIVTGELFF. The full variable domain, with the rest looked up from reference TRBV7-9 and TRBJ2-2, is DTGVSQNPRHKITKRGQNVTFRCDPISEHNRLYWYRQTLGQGPEFLTYFQNEAQLEKSRLLSDRFSAERPKGSFSTLEIQRTEQGDSAMYLCASSQQGRIVTGELFFGEGSRLTVL.

The genes are TRBV2 and TRBJ1-5, with 10 bases matching TRBD1. The CDR3 contains 15 residues. Germline loops: CDR1 SNHLY, CDR2 FYNNEI. Trimming at V came to 4 bases and at J to 2 bases, leaving 2 bases not matched to a gene. CDR3 bases: TGTGCCAGCAGTGCGACAGGGGGCGGCAATCAGCCCCAGCATTTT. This encodes CASSATGGGNQPQHF.

The CDR3 DNA follows: TGCGCCAGCAGCGGAGGTTCTCCACAGGGTTTGTCCAATCAGCCCCAGCATTTT. Its protein is CASSGGSPQGLSNQPQHF. The chain recombines TRBV4-1 with TRBJ1-5; possibly TRBD1 for D (6 bases). CDR1 is MGHRA and CDR2 is YSYEKL in the germline V gene. This CDR3 region has 18 residues. V was cut by 5 bases and J by 3 bases, with 23 bases left in between.

The V call is TRBV29-1, the J call TRBJ2-1; 13 nucleotides match TRBD2. J was trimmed by 4 bases and V by 6 bases; bases with no gene match: 3. This CDR3 contains 14 residues. Germline CDR1 is SQVTM and CDR2 is ANQGSEA. CDR3 loop: CSVLTSGRYNEQFF. The CDR3 DNA is TGCAGCGTCCTGACTAGCGGGAGGTACAATGAGCAGTTCTTC.

CDR3 in amino acids: CASSYRTSGGYNEQFF. The CDR3 DNA reads TGTGCCAGCAGTTACCGGACTTCAGGGGGTTACAATGAGCAGTTCTTC. The rearrangement joins TRBV6-5 to TRBJ2-1, with TRBD1 matching 7 bases. The CDR3 is 16 residues long. The trim removed 2 bases at V and 4 bases at J, leaving 8 bases unmatched. Germline V lookup: CDR1 MNHEY, CDR2 SVGAGI.

The chain joins TRBV6-5 to TRBJ1-1; D ambiguous. Looked up from germline, CDR1 is MNHEY and CDR2 is SVGAGI. CDR3 length: 13 residues. The V and J ends lost 3 bases and 1 base respectively, with 6 bases between them. Written as DNA, the CDR3 is TGTGCCAGCAGTTATCAGGCGAACACTGAAGCTTTCTTT. Translated, it gives CASSYQANTEAFF.

CDR3 nucleotides: TGTGCCATCAGTGAGTCAGCGGGGCGCGCCTACGAGCAGTACTTC. Translation: CAISESAGRAYEQYF. The chain is built from TRBV10-3 and TRBJ2-7; 7 bases map to TRBD2. CDR3 length equals 15 residues. V lost 0 bases, J lost 2 bases, and 4 bases stayed unmatched. Per germline, CDR1 ENHRY and CDR2 SYGVKD.